This T cell receptor beta chain was observed in a study of persistence of HIV-infected CD4 T cells. Details on this clone: Antigen unknown.

This was the immunoSEQ version 4 assay in survey mode. Clones were sequenced by immunoSEQ multiplex PCR, and TCRdb holds only the in-frame ones, with some missing. The top ten hold roughly 0.9% of the sample, which has about 30,000 clones, 75% to 85% seen once. Cells were stimulated with CMV-infected fibroblast lysates at about 10 ug/mL. CD40L/CD69 double-negative CD45RO-high memory CD4+ T cells were collected. CD4+ T cell counts exceeded 400 cells/uL; CMV serology was positive. This CDR3 is built from 14 residues. Germline CDR1 and CDR2: SEHNR and FQNEAQ (reference sequence). V shed 5 bases and J 4 bases; nucleotides not matched to a gene: 6.

The V call is TRBV7-9, the J call TRBJ2-5; TRBD1 matches at 8 bases. The receptor's source is an adult man with HIV who was CMV-seropositive. The material sequenced was CD4+ T cells sorted from PBMCs after 18-hour stimulation, taken from a patient who received antiretroviral therapy. The CDR3 DNA sequence: TGTGCCAGCAGCACCAGGGGGCTCGGAGAGACCCAGTACTTC. Its protein is CASSTRGLGETQYF. The full variable domain, with the rest looked up from reference TRBV7-9 and TRBJ2-5, is DTGVSQNPRHKITKRGQNVTFRCDPISEHNRLYWYRQTLGQGPEFLTYFQNEAQLEKSRLLSDRFSAERPKGSFSTLEIQRTEQGDSAMYLCASSTRGLGETQYFGPGTRLLVL.